Following are 5 T cell receptor beta chains from one sample sequenced in a study of T-cell memory formation after mild COVID-19. TCRdb redid the calling of the 5' RACE reads with MiXCR, one entry per CDR3 protein. The sample has 90,000 to 120,000 distinct CDR3 sequences, over 15% seen once; the top ten hold over 4.5%. The sample was PBMCs or a T cell subset sorted from them (not recorded which). Receptors were obtained from a man younger than 30 who had mild COVID-19 (a few samples of this study predate the infection). Cell type and time point are not known.

This chain joins TRBV12-3 or TRBV12-4 and TRBJ2-2; weak D call: TRBD2 (5 bases). The CDR3 covers 13 residues. Trimming pared 6 bases from V and 6 bases from J, leaving 11 bases between. In DNA form, the CDR3 reads TGTGCCAGCAGCTCCTTTAGCGCCGGGGAGCTGTTTTTT. This gives the protein CASSSFSAGELFF.

This clonotype was detected a few times. The chain joins TRBV4-3 to TRBJ2-5, with 8 bases identical to TRBD2. J lost 5 bases, V lost 4 bases, and 12 bases had no gene match. This CDR3 region has 16 residues. Germline V lookup: CDR1 LGHNA, CDR2 YSLEER. The CDR3, as DNA: TGCGCCAGCAGCCGAATAGCCGGGACTAGACGGGAGACCCAGTACTTC. Protein sequence: CASSRIAGTRRETQYF.

This clonotype was observed a handful of times. One end of the junction fails to match germline, which may point to a read error. This chain joins TRBV9 and TRBJ1-2; 9 positions agree with TRBD1. The length of the CDR3 is 15 residues. Germline CDR1 is SGDLS and CDR2 is YYNGEE. The DNA of the CDR3 is TGTTCCAGCAGCGCCTCCGGGACAGGGTGGGGTGGCTACACCTTC. Amino acids: CSSSASGTGWGGYTF.

The DNA for the CDR3 is TGTGCCAGCAGCCAAGCCGCTAGCGGGGGGGGAGAGACCCAGTACTTC. Its translation is CASSQAASGGGETQYF. The chain carries TRBV4-2 and TRBJ2-5; 12 bases agree with TRBD2. Germline lookup yields CDR1 LGHNA and CDR2 YNFKEQ. V shed 1 base, J shed 4 bases, and the junction held 4 bases outside the gene matches. CDR3 length equals 16 residues.

The V call is TRBV5-6, the J call TRBJ2-3, with D possibly being TRBD2 (6 bases). Trimming took 4 bases from V and 3 from J, leaving 9 bases between them. CDR3 size: 13 residues. Germline V CDR1 and CDR2: SGHDT, YYEEEE. The CDR3 here is CASSVAGTDTQYF. The CDR3 nucleotides are TGTGCCAGCAGCGTCGCGGGAACAGATACGCAGTATTTT. The whole variable domain, filled in from reference TRBV5-6 and TRBJ2-3, reads DAGVTQSPTHLIKTRGQQVTLRCSPKSGHDTVSWYQQALGQGPQFIFQYYEEEERQRGNFPDRFSGHQFPNYSSELNVNALLLGDSALYLCASSVAGTDTQYFGPGTRLTVL.